Given below is one TCR beta chain in context. The antigen is undetermined. The treatment denotes: roughly ten-day PBMC culture with coronavirus spike peptide pools or control peptides (ViraFEST assay). The sample is drawn from a study of vaccination and CD4 T cells after COVID-19. The CDR3 is 15 amino acids. J gave up 4 bases and V 2 bases, and 5 bases lay outside the gene matches. Per the germline V gene, CDR1 is SGHTA and CDR2 is FQGNSA. Study-level points and caveats: Median counts of SARS-CoV-2-reactive clonotypes increased from roughly 22 to 38; this difference was not significant. Convalescent patients displayed spike mono-reactivity in 304 of 307 vaccine-specific clones.

Sequencing of cultured CD4+ T cell DNA used the Oncomine TCR Beta short-read assay. MiXCR was run by TCRdb on the PCR reads, yielding one entry per CDR3 protein. The sample carries 17,000 or so distinct CDR3 sequences, around 31% recorded once. Sequencing used cultured CD4+ T cells from blood. This sequence joins TRBV7-2 and TRBJ2-3, with TRBD2 matching over 8 bases. The clonotype originates from a human donor with COVID-19. The CDR3: CASSLYGGGSDTQYF. DNA for the CDR3: TGTGCCAGCAGCTTATACGGGGGGGGGTCAGATACGCAGTATTTT.